The clone carrying this T cell receptor beta chain has only one observation. Antigen: not known. Each CDR3 protein gets one entry after TCRdb re-called the reads with MiXCR. The table has 500,000 to 600,000 distinct CDR3 sequences, 15% to 20% seen once. This record comes from a study of T cell repertoires in cytomegalovirus infection. Study context: Both CMV infection and a matching HLA type were indicated by public TCR beta signatures.

The CDR3 is 13 residues long. CDR1 is SGHAT and CDR2 is FQNNGV in the germline V gene. V lost 3 bases, J lost 4 bases, and 8 bases lay in between. Overall study findings and caveats: CMV-specific HLA-C-restricted TCR beta clonotypes dominated the ex vivo response.

The sample consisted of CD8+ T cells from PBMCs. The sequence was collected from a human donor in good health (CMV status not recorded). Some clones in this sample may be carry-over from other donors' samples. The J gene is TRBJ2-3, the V gene TRBV11-2; D call uncertain. CDR3 coding DNA: TGTGCCAGCAGCTTCGACTTACCAGATACGCAGTATTTT. It translates to CASSFDLPDTQYF.